This section outlines one T cell receptor (beta chain) sequence together with its context. Its antigen is unknown. Germline V gene sequence: CDR1 SGHTS, CDR2 YDEGEE. After removal of 2 bases from V and 1 base from J, the junction contained 2 bases not matched to a gene. The CDR3 is 14 amino acids. Primers: 60 Vbeta forward and 13 Jbeta reverse. Original processing notes: A follow-up analysis tallied tens of millions of unique TCR beta chains, roughly 11 million shared. The table came from immunoSEQ multiplex PCR; TCRdb's copy has only in-frame clones and leaves some out. The DNA gave D and trimming, while V, J and clone size come from that table. The sample contains around 150,000 clones, more than 65% of which appear only once. The data were taken from a study of cytomegalovirus exposure and HLA in healthy donors. Study outcomes and limitations: Some 17,000 TCR beta sequences were associated with HLA alleles at 0.05 false discovery rate in a later analysis. A later analysis showed TCR association rates differing by HLA locus, peaking at DRB1 and lowest at HLA-C. In a later analysis, a missense DCLRE1C variant was linked to TCR beta V- and J-gene trimming.

This receptor was identified in a man aged 50-60 years in good health and CMV-seropositive. The sequenced sample consisted of PBMCs. This chain connects TRBV5-8 to TRBJ1-1; TRBD1 matches at 7 bases. The CDR3 nucleotides are TGTGCCAGCAGCTTAACAGGGGCGAACACTGAAGCTTTCTTT. It encodes CASSLTGANTEAFF.